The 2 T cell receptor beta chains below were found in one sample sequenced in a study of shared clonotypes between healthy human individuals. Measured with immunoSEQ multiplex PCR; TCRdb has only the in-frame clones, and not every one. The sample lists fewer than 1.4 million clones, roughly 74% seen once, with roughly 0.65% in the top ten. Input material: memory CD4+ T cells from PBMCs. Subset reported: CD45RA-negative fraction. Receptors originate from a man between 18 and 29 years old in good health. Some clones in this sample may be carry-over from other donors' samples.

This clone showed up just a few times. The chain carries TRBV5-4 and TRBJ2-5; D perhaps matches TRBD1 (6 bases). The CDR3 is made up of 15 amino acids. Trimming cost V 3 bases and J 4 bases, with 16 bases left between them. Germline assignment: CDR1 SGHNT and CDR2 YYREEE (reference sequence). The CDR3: CASSSQMGAGETQYF. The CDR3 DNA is TGTGCCAGCAGCTCACAGATGGGGGCCGGAGAGACCCAGTACTTC.

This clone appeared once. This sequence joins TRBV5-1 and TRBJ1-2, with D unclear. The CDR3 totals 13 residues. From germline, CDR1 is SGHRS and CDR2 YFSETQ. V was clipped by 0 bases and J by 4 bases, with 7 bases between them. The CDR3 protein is CASSLGTSYGYTF. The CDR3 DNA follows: TGCGCCAGCAGCTTGGGGACCAGCTATGGCTACACCTTC.